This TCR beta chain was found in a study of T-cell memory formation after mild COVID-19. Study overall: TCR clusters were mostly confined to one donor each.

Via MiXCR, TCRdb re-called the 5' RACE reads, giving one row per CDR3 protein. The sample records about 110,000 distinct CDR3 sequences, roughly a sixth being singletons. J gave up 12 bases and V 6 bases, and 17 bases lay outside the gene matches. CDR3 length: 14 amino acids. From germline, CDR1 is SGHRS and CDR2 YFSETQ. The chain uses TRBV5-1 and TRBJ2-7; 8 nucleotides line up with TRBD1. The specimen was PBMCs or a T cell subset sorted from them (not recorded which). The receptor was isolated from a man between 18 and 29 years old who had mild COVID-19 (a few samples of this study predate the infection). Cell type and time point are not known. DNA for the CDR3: TGCGCCAGCAACCCCGGGGACAGGAGTGGTGTGGGGTACTTC. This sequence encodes CASNPGDRSGVGYF.